This is a list of T cell receptor beta chains from one sample in a study of blood T cells in healthy people across ages. TCRdb re-derived calls from the 5' RACE reads in MiXCR, one entry per CDR3 protein. The sample holds about 1,600,000 distinct CDR3 sequences, around two fifths seen once. The sequenced material came from blood. All receptors come from a woman aged 18-29 years in good health. The CDR3 runs from the conserved cysteine through the conserved F or W. Each record gives: D gene, V gene, clone size, J gene, CDR3 DNA, CDR3 protein. A D gene is named only where the DNA matches it firmly. For some rows the clone size is stated as once, few or many, or as a class when expanded; others skip it.

D: -
V: TRBV5-1
size: -
J: TRBJ1-2
DNA: TGCGCCAGCAGCGAGGACCTCTATCCGAGGAACTTTGGCTACACCTTC
CDR3: CASSEDLYPRNFGYTF

D: -
V: TRBV7-8
size: -
J: TRBJ1-2
DNA: TGTGCCAGCAGCAACCTACAGGGCCTTTATGGCTACACCTTC
CDR3: CASSNLQGLYGYTF

D: -
V: TRBV19
size: -
J: TRBJ1-5
DNA: TGTGCCAGTAGTATCGGACAGCAAAACAATCAGCCCCAGCATTTT
CDR3: CASSIGQQNNQPQHF

D: -
V: TRBV7-3
size: -
J: TRBJ2-1
DNA: TGTGCCAGCAGCCAGAGGAGGTCGGGGTACAATGAGCAGTTCTTC
CDR3: CASSQRRSGYNEQFF

D: TRBD2
V: TRBV6-1
size: -
J: TRBJ2-2
DNA: TGTGCCAGCAGTGGTCTAGCGGAAACACCCGGGGAGCTGTTTTTT
CDR3: CASSGLAETPGELFF

D: -
V: TRBV5-6
size: -
J: TRBJ1-4
DNA: TGTGCCAGCCGGGCCCAGGAGGAAAAACTGTTTTTT
CDR3: CASRAQEEKLFF

D: TRBD1
V: TRBV4-1
size: -
J: TRBJ1-4
DNA: TGCGCCAGCAGCCAAGAATTCGGGACAGGGGGACTACAAGCAACTAATGAAAAACTGTTTTTT
CDR3: CASSQEFGTGGLQATNEKLFF

D: -
V: TRBV6-5
size: few
J: TRBJ1-4
DNA: TGTGCCAGCAGTCACGCAGGCGCAACTAATGAAAAACTGTTTTTT
CDR3: CASSHAGATNEKLFF

D: -
V: TRBV2
size: few
J: TRBJ1-6
DNA: TGTGCCACCCGCAGGGAGAATTCACCCCTCCACTTT
CDR3: CATRRENSPLHF

D: -
V: TRBV20-1
size: many
J: TRBJ2-7
DNA: TGCAGTGCTAGCGGGGGAACCTACGAGCAGTACTTC
CDR3: CSASGGTYEQYF

D: -
V: TRBV28
size: -
J: TRBJ2-3
DNA: TGTGCCAGCAGTTGGGGGGGGGACACCTACACAGATACGCAGTATTTT
CDR3: CASSWGGDTYTDTQYF

D: -
V: TRBV7-9
size: few
J: TRBJ2-5
DNA: TGTGCCAGCAGCTTAGTTGCATTAAGCCAAGAGACCCAGTACTTC
CDR3: CASSLVALSQETQYF

D: -
V: TRBV4-1
size: -
J: TRBJ1-5
DNA: TGCGCCAGCAGCCAAGAGGGGGGGCCTAGCAATCAGCCCCAGCATTTT
CDR3: CASSQEGGPSNQPQHF

D: -
V: TRBV4-2
size: many
J: TRBJ2-1
DNA: TGTGCCAGCAGCCAAGCGGGCGACCCCTACAATGAGCAGTTCTTC
CDR3: CASSQAGDPYNEQFF

D: -
V: TRBV6-5
size: -
J: TRBJ2-1
DNA: TGTGCCAGCAGTTCCCCTGGGGGGAAGGGGTTTGGGGAGCAGTTCTTC
CDR3: CASSSPGGKGFGEQFF

D: -
V: TRBV19
size: once
J: TRBJ1-5
DNA: TGTGCCAGTAGTATAGCCGGGGAAGGTCAGCCCCAGCATTTT
CDR3: CASSIAGEGQPQHF

D: -
V: TRBV18
size: many
J: TRBJ2-4
DNA: TGTGCCAGCTCACAAGAGGGGGAGGCCAAAAACATTCAGTACTTC
CDR3: CASSQEGEAKNIQYF

D: -
V: TRBV12-3/TRBV12-4
size: -
J: TRBJ1-3
DNA: TGTGCCAGCAGTTTAAACAGGGCTGGAAACACCATATATTTT
CDR3: CASSLNRAGNTIYF

D: -
V: TRBV7-2
size: -
J: TRBJ1-1
DNA: TGTGCCACCGGATGGGGAGGGGCTAACACTGAAGCTTTCTTT
CDR3: CATGWGGANTEAFF

D: TRBD2
V: TRBV6-5
size: few
J: TRBJ2-3
DNA: TGTGCCAGCAGAAGACGCGGGGGGACTAGCACAGATACGCAGTATTTT
CDR3: CASRRRGGTSTDTQYF

D: -
V: TRBV4-1
size: -
J: TRBJ2-3
DNA: TGCGCCAGCAGCCCTTACCAAGGAGGGAGTAGCGCAGATACGCAGTATTTT
CDR3: CASSPYQGGSSADTQYF

D: -
V: TRBV27
size: once
J: TRBJ2-7
DNA: TGTGCCAGCAGTAGGAGACAATCACTCAAGGAGCAGTACTTC
CDR3: CASSRRQSLKEQYF

D: -
V: TRBV6-1
size: -
J: TRBJ2-4
DNA: TGTGCCAGCAGTGAAGGCCAAATCAGGGGGGAGCAGTACTTC
CDR3: CASSEGQIRGEQYF

D: TRBD2
V: TRBV3-1
size: few
J: TRBJ2-3
DNA: TGTGCCAGCAGCCCCAGCGGGGGGGGCTCGGATACGCAGTATTTT
CDR3: CASSPSGGGSDTQYF

D: TRBD1
V: TRBV10-3
size: -
J: TRBJ2-7
DNA: TGTGCCACCTCCGACAGGGAGCACGAGCAGTACTTC
CDR3: CATSDREHEQYF

D: TRBD2
V: TRBV5-1
size: -
J: TRBJ2-3
DNA: TGCGCCAGCAGGGCGGGCGGACTAGCGGGAAGCGCAGATACGCAGTATTTT
CDR3: CASRAGGLAGSADTQYF

D: TRBD1
V: TRBV5-1
size: few
J: TRBJ1-6
DNA: TGCGCCAGCAGCTGGGGACAGGGGATGAATTCACCCCTCCACTTT
CDR3: CASSWGQGMNSPLHF

D: TRBD2
V: TRBV20-1
size: -
J: TRBJ2-5
DNA: TGCAGTGCCTTAGGCGGGGGGCGGCAAGAGACCCAGTACTTC
CDR3: CSALGGGRQETQYF

D: TRBD2
V: TRBV6-7
size: once
J: TRBJ2-3
DNA: TGTGCCAGCAGTCCTTCCGGTTTAGCGGGCCTCACAGATACGCAGTATTTT
CDR3: CASSPSGLAGLTDTQYF

D: -
V: TRBV28
size: -
J: TRBJ1-1
DNA: TGTGCCAGCAGTTCCACCGGGATCACTGAAGCTTTCTTT
CDR3: CASSSTGITEAFF

D: TRBD1
V: TRBV12-3/TRBV12-4
size: -
J: TRBJ2-5
DNA: TGTGCCAGCAGCGGGGACAGGGGACAAGAGACCCAGTACTTC
CDR3: CASSGDRGQETQYF

D: TRBD1
V: TRBV12-3/TRBV12-4
size: -
J: TRBJ2-1
DNA: TGTGCCAGCAGTCTCATCTCCGGGACAGGGGAGTTCTTC
CDR3: CASSLISGTGEFF

D: TRBD2
V: TRBV20-1
size: few
J: TRBJ2-5
DNA: TGCAGTGCTAGAGACCGGACTAGCGGGAAACTCTACAATGAGCAGTACTTC
CDR3: CSARDRTSGKLYNEQYF

D: -
V: TRBV20-1
size: few
J: TRBJ1-1
DNA: TGCAGTGCCCGGACGGGGGGGGTCATGAACACTGAAGCTTTCTTT
CDR3: CSARTGGVMNTEAFF

D: TRBD2
V: TRBV4-1
size: -
J: TRBJ2-3
DNA: TGCGCCAGCAGCCAGCCGGGACTACTCTCCGCAGATACGCAGTATTTT
CDR3: CASSQPGLLSADTQYF

D: -
V: TRBV27
size: many
J: TRBJ2-7
DNA: TGTGCCAGCAGTTCTCTTGCCTCCTACGAGCAGTACTTC
CDR3: CASSSLASYEQYF

D: TRBD1
V: TRBV5-1
size: -
J: TRBJ1-4
DNA: TGCGCCAGCAGTGGGACAGGGGTTCCTAATGAAAAACTGTTTTTT
CDR3: CASSGTGVPNEKLFF

D: -
V: TRBV5-1
size: -
J: TRBJ2-5
DNA: TGCGCCAGCAGCTTAAGTCAGCAAGAGACCCGGTACTTC
CDR3: CASSLSQQETRYF

D: -
V: TRBV20-1
size: -
J: TRBJ2-3
DNA: TGCAGTGCTAAGAAGTCCCGGATCACAGATATGCAGTATTTT
CDR3: CSAKKSRITDMQYF

D: -
V: TRBV11-2
size: -
J: TRBJ2-6
DNA: TGTGCCAGCAGCTTAGATATGATGTTAAGGGCCAACGTCCTGACTTTC
CDR3: CASSLDMMLRANVLTF